The subject of this entry is one T cell receptor (beta chain). The data originate from a study of blood T cell repertoires in COVID-19. Study-wide context: Specimens from acute and convalescent COVID-19 originated in the United States, Italy and Spain. T cells, B-cell-depleted T cells, or PBMCs provided the cDNA or gDNA that served as material.

Trimming cost V 6 bases and J 0 bases, with 12 bases left between them. CDR1 is MNHEY and CDR2 is SVGAGI in the germline V gene. CDR3 size: 15 residues. In the authors' workflow: Amplification of reference gene primers was used by the study to estimate nucleated cell counts. This table comes from immunoSEQ multiplex PCR, and its TCRdb copy is limited to in-frame clones, with some not included. The V and J calls and clone size come from that table; D and trimming were worked out from the DNA. The sample holds around 86,000 clones, roughly 84% seen once. The source of this sequence is a human donor in a cohort sampled during active COVID-19. The material sequenced was peripheral blood. The chain has TRBV6-5 and TRBJ1-3; no firm D call. CDR3 sequence reads: CASSRNPSSGNTIYF. CDR3 DNA: TGTGCCAGCAGCCGAAATCCGAGCTCTGGAAACACCATATATTTT.